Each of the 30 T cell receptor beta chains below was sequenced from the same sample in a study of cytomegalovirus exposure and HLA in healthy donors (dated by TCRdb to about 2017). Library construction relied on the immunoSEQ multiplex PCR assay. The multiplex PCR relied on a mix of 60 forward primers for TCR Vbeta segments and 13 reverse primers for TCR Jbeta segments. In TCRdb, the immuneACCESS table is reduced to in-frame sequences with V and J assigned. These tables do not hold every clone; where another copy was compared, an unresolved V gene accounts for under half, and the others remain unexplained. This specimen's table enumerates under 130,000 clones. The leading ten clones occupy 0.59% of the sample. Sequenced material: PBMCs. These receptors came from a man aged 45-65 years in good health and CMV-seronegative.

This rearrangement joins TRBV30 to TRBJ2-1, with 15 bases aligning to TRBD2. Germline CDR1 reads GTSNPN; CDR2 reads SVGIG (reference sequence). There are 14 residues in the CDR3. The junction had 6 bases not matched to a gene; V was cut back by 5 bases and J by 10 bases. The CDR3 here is CAWHSGLAGGEQFF. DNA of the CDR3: TGTGCCTGGCATTCGGGACTAGCGGGGGGAGAGCAGTTCTTC.

The DNA for the CDR3 is TGTGCCATCAGTGAGTCAAGTCTGACGGGGGGGTCAGATACGCAGTATTTT. It specifies CAISESSLTGGSDTQYF. The chain links TRBV10-3 to TRBJ2-3, with TRBD2 matching 8 bases. With V trimmed by 0 bases and J by 4 bases, 9 bases remained unmatched. The CDR3 sequence is 17 residues long. CDR1 is ENHRY, CDR2 SYGVKD, per germline.

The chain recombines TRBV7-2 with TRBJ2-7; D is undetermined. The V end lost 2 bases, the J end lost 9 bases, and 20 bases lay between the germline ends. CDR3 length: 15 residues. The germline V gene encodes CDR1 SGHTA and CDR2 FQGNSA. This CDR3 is CASSLLSSPSVVQYF. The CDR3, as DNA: TGTGCCAGCAGCTTACTTTCCAGTCCCTCCGTGGTGCAGTACTTC.

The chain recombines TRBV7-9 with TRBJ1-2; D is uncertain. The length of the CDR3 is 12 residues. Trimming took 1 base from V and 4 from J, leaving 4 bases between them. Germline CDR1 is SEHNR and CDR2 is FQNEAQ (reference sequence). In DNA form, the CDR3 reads TGTGCCAGCAGCTTAGGCGTCTATGGCTACACCTTC. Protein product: CASSLGVYGYTF. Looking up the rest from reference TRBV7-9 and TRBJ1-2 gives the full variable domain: DTGVSQNPRHKITKRGQNVTFRCDPISEHNRLYWYRQTLGQGPEFLTYFQNEAQLEKSRLLSDRFSAERPKGSFSTLEIQRTEQGDSAMYLCASSLGVYGYTFGSGTRLTVV.

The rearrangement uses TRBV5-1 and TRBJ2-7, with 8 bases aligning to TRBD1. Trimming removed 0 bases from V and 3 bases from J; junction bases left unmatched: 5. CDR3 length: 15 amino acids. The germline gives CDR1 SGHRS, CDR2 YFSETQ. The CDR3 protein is CASSLETGVYYEQYF. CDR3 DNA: TGCGCCAGCAGCTTGGAGACAGGGGTATACTACGAGCAGTACTTC.

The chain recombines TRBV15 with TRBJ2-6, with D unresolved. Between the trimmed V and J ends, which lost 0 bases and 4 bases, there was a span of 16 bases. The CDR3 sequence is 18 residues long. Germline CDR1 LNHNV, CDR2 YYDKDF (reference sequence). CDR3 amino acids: CATSRDEEGNSGANVLTF. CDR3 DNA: TGTGCCACCAGCAGAGATGAGGAAGGTAACTCAGGGGCCAACGTCCTGACTTTC.

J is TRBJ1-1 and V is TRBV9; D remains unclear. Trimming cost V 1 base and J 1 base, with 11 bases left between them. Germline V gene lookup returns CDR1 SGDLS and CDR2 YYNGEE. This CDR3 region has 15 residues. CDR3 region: CASSVLPDTNTEAFF. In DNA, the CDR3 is TGTGCCAGCAGCGTATTGCCCGACACGAACACTGAAGCTTTCTTT.

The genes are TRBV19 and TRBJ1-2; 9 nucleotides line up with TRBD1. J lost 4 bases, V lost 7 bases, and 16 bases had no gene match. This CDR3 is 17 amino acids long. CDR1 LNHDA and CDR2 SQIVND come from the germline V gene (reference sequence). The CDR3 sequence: CASTAGTGPSPTYGYTF. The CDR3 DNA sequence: TGTGCCAGTACCGCCGGGACAGGGCCGTCCCCCACCTATGGCTACACCTTC.

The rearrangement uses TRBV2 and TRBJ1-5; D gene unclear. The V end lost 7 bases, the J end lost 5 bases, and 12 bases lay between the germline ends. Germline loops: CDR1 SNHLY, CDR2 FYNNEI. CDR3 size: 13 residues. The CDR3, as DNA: TGTGCCAGCACGAGGGAGGGCGATCAGCCCCAGCATTTT. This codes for CASTREGDQPQHF.

The CDR3 region is CASSPYLVGGSYNEQFF. The CDR3 DNA reads TGTGCCAGCAGCCCCTATCTCGTGGGGGGGAGCTACAATGAGCAGTTCTTC. The rearrangement links TRBV4-2 to TRBJ2-1; 7 positions agree with TRBD2. Germline-derived CDR1 and CDR2 are LGHNA and YNFKEQ. The CDR3 length is 17 residues. Unmatched junction bases numbered 12, after V lost 4 bases and J lost 3 bases.

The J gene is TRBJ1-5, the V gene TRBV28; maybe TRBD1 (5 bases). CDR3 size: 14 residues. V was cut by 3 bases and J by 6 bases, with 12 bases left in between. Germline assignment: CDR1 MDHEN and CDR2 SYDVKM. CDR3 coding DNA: TGTGCCAGCAGTTTGGGGCAGGGTGTTCAGCCCCAGCATTTT. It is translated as CASSLGQGVQPQHF.

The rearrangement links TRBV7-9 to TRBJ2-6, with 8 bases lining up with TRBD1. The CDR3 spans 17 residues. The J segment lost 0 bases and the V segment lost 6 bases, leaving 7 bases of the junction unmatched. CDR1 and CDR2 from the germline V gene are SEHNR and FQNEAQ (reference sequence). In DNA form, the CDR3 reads TGTGCCAGCAGGTCGACAGGGGCCTTCTCTGGGGCCAACGTCCTGACTTTC. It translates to CASRSTGAFSGANVLTF. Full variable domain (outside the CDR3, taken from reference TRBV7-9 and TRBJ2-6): DTGVSQNPRHKITKRGQNVTFRCDPISEHNRLYWYRQTLGQGPEFLTYFQNEAQLEKSRLLSDRFSAERPKGSFSTLEIQRTEQGDSAMYLCASRSTGAFSGANVLTFGAGSRLTVL.

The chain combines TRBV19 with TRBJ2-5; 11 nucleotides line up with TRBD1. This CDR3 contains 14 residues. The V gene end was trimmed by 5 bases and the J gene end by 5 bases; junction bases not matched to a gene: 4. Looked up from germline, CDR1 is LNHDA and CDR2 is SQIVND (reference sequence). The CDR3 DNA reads TGTGCCAGTAGTCGGACAGGGGGCGGTGAGACCCAGTACTTC. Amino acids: CASSRTGGGETQYF.

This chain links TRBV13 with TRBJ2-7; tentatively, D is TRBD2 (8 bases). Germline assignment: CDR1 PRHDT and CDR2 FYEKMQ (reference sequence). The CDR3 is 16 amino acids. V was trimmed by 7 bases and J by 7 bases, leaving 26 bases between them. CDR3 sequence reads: CASTFGRGRLTQEQYF. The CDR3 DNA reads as TGTGCCAGCACCTTCGGGAGGGGGCGGTTAACGCAGGAGCAGTACTTC.

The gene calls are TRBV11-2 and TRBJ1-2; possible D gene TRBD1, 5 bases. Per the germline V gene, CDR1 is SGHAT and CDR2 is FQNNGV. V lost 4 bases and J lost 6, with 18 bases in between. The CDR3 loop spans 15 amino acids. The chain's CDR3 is CASSSIRGSGDGYTF. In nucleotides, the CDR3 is TGTGCCAGCAGCTCAATTAGAGGTTCGGGGGATGGCTACACCTTC.

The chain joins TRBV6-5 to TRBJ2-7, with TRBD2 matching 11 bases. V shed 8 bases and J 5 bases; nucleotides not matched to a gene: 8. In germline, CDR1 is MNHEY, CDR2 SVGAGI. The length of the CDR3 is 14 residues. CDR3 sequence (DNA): TGTGCCAGCTCCTACAGACTAGCGGGACACGAGCAGTACTTC. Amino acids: CASSYRLAGHEQYF.

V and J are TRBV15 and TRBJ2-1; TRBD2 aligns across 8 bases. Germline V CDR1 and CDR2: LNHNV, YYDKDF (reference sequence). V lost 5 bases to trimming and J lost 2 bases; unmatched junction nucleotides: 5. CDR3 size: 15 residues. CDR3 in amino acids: CATSAGLEPYNEQFF. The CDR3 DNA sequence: TGTGCCACCAGCGCGGGACTAGAGCCCTACAATGAGCAGTTCTTC.

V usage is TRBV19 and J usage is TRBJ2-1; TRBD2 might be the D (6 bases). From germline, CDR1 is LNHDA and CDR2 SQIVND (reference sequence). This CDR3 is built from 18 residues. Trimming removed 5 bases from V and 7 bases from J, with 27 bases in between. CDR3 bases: TGTGCCAGTAGTCCCTGGGGGGAAGCGAGCAGTACGTGGAATGAGCAGTTCTTC. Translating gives CASSPWGEASSTWNEQFF.

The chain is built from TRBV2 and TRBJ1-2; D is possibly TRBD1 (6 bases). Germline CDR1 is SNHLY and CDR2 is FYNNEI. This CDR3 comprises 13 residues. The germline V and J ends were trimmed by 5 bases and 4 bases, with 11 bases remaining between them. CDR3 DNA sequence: TGTGCCAGCAGTCGACAGGACAGCTATGGCTACACCTTC. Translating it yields CASSRQDSYGYTF.

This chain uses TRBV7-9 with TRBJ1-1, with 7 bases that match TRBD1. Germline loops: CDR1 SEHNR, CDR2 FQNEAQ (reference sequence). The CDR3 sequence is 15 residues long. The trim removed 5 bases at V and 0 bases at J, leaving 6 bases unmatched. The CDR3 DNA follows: TGTGCCAGCAGCCCCGGGACAGAAATGAACACTGAAGCTTTCTTT. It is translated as CASSPGTEMNTEAFF.

CDR3 loop: CASSPGTGVSYGYTF. The DNA of the CDR3 is TGTGCCAGCTCACCCGGGACAGGGGTTTCCTATGGCTACACCTTC. V usage is TRBV18 and J usage is TRBJ1-2, with 10 bases aligning to TRBD1. V shed 3 bases and J 4 bases; nucleotides not matched to a gene: 5. Germline V gene data show CDR1 as KGHSH and CDR2 as LQKENI. This CDR3 has 15 residues. Complete variable domain (other parts from reference TRBV18 and TRBJ1-2): NAGVMQNPRHLVRRRGQEARLRCSPMKGHSHVYWYRQLPEEGLKFMVYLQKENIIDESGMPKERFSAEFPKEGPSILRIQQVVRGDSAAYFCASSPGTGVSYGYTFGSGTRLTVV.

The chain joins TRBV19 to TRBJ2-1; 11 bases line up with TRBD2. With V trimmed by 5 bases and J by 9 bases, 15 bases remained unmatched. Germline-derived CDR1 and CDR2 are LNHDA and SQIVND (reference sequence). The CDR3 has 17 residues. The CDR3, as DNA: TGTGCCAGTAGTTCATACCCGACTAGCGGGAAGTTCGGTGAGCAGTTCTTC. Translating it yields CASSSYPTSGKFGEQFF.

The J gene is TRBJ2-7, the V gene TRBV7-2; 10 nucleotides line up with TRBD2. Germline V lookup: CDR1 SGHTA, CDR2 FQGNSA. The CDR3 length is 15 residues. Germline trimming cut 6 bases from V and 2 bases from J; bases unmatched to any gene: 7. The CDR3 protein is CASSLGLAETYEQYF. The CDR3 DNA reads TGTGCCAGCAGTCTTGGACTAGCGGAAACCTACGAGCAGTACTTC.

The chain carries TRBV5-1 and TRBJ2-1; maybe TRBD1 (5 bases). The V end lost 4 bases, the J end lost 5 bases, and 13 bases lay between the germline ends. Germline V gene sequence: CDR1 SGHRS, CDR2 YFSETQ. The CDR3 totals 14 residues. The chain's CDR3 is CASSTMTVNNEQFF. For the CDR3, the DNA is TGCGCCAGCAGCACGATGACAGTAAACAATGAGCAGTTCTTC.

This chain's CDR3 is CAWAETGEQPQHF. CDR3 DNA sequence: TGTGCCTGGGCGGAGACAGGGGAACAGCCCCAGCATTTT. The V and J genes are TRBV30 and TRBJ1-5; 8 bases align to TRBD1. The CDR3 loop spans 13 amino acids. V lost 5 bases, J lost 7 bases, and 7 bases stayed unmatched. CDR1 is GTSNPN and CDR2 is SVGIG in the germline V gene (reference sequence).

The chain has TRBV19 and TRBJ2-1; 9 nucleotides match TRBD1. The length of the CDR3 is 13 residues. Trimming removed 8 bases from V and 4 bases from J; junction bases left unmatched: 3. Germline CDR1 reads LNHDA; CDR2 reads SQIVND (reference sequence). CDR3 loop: CASYDRGYNEQFF. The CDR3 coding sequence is TGTGCCAGTTACGACAGGGGGTACAATGAGCAGTTCTTC.

Written as DNA, the CDR3 is TGTGCCAGCAGCCGACGTCCCGGGACTAGCGGGATTGATGAGCAGTTCTTC. Encoded protein: CASSRRPGTSGIDEQFF. This chain joins TRBV5-5 and TRBJ2-1, with TRBD2 matching over 13 bases. CDR3 length: 17 amino acids. V gave up 4 bases and J gave up 8 bases; unmatched junction bases: 12. Germline-derived CDR1 and CDR2 are SGHKS and YYEKEE (reference sequence).

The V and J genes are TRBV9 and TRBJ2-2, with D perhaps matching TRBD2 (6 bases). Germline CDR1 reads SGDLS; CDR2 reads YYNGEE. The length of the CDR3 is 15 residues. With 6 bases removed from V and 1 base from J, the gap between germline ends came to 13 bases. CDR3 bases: TGTGCCAGCAACTCCGGGACTTTGAACACCGGGGAGCTGTTTTTT. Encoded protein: CASNSGTLNTGELFF.

The CDR3 sequence is CASSQGTGGVETQYF. The CDR3 DNA reads as TGCGCCAGCAGCCAAGGGACAGGGGGCGTGGAGACCCAGTACTTC. The genes are TRBV4-3 and TRBJ2-5; 11 bases agree with TRBD1. Germline V gene lookup returns CDR1 LGHNA and CDR2 YSLEER. The CDR3 length is 15 residues. The V gene end was trimmed by 1 base and the J gene end by 5 bases; junction bases not matched to a gene: 3.

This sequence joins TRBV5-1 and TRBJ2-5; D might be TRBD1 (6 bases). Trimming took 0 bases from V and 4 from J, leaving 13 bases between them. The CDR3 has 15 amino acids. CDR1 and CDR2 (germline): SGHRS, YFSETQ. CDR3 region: CASSLATGKGETQYF. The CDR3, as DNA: TGCGCCAGCAGCTTGGCCACAGGGAAGGGAGAGACCCAGTACTTC.